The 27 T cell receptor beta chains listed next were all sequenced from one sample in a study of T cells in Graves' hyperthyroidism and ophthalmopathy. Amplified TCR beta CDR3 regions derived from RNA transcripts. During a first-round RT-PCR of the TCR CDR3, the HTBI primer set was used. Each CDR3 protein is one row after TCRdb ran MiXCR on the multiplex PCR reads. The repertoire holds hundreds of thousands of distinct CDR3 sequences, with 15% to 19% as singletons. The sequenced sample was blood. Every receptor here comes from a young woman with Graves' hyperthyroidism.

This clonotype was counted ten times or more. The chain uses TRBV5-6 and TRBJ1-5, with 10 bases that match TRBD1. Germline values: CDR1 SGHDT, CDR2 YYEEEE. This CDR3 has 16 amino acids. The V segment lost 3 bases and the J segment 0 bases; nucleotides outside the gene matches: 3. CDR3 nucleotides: TGTGCCAGCAGCTCCGGGACAGGGGATAGCAATCAGCCCCAGCATTTT. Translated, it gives CASSSGTGDSNQPQHF.

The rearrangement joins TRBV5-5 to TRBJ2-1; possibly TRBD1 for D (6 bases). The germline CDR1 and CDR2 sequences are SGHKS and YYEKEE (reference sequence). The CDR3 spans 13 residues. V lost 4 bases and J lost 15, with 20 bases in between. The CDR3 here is CASSPDVDWGLFF. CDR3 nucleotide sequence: TGTGCCAGCAGCCCGGACGTAGACTGGGGGCTGTTCTTC. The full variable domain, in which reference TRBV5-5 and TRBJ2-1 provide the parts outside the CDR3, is DAGVTQSPTHLIKTRGQQVTLRCSPISGHKSVSWYQQVLGQGPQFIFQYYEKEERGRGNFPDRFSARQFPNYSSELNVNALLLGDSALYLCASSPDVDWGLFFGPGTRLTVL.

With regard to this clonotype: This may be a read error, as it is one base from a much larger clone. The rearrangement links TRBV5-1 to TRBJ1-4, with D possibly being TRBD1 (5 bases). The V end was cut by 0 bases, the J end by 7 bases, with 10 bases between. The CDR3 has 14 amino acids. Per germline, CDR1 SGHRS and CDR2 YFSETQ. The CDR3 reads CASSLAGVREKLFF. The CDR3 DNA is TGCGCCAGCAGCTTGGCGGGGGTTCGTGAAAAACTGTTTTTT.

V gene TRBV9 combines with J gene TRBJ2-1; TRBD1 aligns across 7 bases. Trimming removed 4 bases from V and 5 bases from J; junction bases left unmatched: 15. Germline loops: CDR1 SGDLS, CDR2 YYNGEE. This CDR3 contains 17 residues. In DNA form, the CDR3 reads TGTGCCAGCAGCCCCACAGGGGCCGCAATTGGGAACAATGAGCAGTTCTTC. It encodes CASSPTGAAIGNNEQFF.

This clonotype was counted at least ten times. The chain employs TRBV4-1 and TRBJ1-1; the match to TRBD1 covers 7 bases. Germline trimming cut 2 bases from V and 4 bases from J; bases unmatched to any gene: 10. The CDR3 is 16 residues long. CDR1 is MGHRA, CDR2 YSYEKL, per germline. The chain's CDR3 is CASSQSQTGWTTEAFF. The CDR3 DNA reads TGCGCCAGCAGCCAATCTCAGACAGGGTGGACCACTGAAGCTTTCTTT.

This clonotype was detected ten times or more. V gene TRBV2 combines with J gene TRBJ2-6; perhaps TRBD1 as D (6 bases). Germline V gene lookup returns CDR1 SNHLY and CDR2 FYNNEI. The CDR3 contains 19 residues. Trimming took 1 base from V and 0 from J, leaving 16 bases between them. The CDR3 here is CASSEGTTGPFSGANVLTF. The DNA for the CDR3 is TGTGCCAGCAGTGAAGGAACTACAGGGCCGTTCTCTGGGGCCAACGTCCTGACTTTC. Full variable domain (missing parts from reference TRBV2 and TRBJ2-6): EPEVTQTPSHQVTQMGQEVILRCVPISNHLYFYWYRQILGQKVEFLVSFYNNEISEKSEIFDDQFSVERPDGSNFTLKIRSTKLEDSAMYFCASSEGTTGPFSGANVLTFGAGSRLTVL.

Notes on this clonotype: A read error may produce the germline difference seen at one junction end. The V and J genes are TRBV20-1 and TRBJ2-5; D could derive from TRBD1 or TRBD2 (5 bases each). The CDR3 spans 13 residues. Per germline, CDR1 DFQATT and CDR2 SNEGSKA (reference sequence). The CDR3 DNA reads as TGCAGTGCTGGGACGGACTTGGGAGAGACCCAATACTTC. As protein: CSAGTDLGETQYF.

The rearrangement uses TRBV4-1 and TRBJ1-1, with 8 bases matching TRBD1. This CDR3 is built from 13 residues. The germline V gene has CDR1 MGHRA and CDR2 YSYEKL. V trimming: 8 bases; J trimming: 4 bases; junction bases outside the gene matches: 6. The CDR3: CASRRQGFTEAFF. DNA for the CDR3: TGCGCCAGCCGGAGACAGGGGTTCACTGAAGCTTTCTTT.

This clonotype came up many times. The CDR3 coding sequence is TGTGCCAGCAGCGTTACTCTCGACTTCTCCTACGAGCAGTACTTC. Translated, it gives CASSVTLDFSYEQYF. This chain joins TRBV7-2 and TRBJ2-7; D gene ambiguous. The V end was cut by 5 bases, the J end by 0 bases, with 14 bases between. CDR3 size: 15 residues. The germline V gene has CDR1 SGHTA and CDR2 FQGNSA.

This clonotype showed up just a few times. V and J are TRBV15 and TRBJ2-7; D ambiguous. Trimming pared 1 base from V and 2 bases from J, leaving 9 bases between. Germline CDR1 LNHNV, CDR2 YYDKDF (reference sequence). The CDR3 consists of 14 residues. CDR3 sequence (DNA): TGTGCCACCAGCAGAGCGGGCAGCCCCTACGAGCAGTACTTC. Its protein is CATSRAGSPYEQYF.

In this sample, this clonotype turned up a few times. The CDR3 here is CASSPGLAGPWEQFF. The DNA for the CDR3 is TGTGCCAGTAGTCCCGGACTAGCGGGGCCTTGGGAGCAGTTCTTC. The chain combines TRBV19 with TRBJ2-1; 12 positions match TRBD2. Germline V gene lookup returns CDR1 LNHDA and CDR2 SQIVND (reference sequence). Trimming at V came to 5 bases and at J to 10 bases, leaving 9 bases not matched to a gene. CDR3 length: 15 residues. The full variable domain, with the rest looked up from reference TRBV19 and TRBJ2-1, is DGGITQSPKYLFRKEGQNVTLSCEQNLNHDAMYWYRQDPGQGLRLIYYSQIVNDFQKGDIAEGYSVSREKKESFPLTVTSAQKNPTAFYLCASSPGLAGPWEQFFGPGTRLTVL.

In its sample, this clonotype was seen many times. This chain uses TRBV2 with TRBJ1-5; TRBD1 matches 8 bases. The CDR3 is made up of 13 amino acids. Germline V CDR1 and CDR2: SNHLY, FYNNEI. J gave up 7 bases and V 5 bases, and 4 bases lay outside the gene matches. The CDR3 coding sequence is TGTGCCAGCAGTCCACAGGGGGGACAGCCCCAGCATTTT. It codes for CASSPQGGQPQHF.

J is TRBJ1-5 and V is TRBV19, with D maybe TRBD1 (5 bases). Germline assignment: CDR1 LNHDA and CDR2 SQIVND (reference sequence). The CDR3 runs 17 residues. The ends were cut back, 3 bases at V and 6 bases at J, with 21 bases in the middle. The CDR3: CASSMSYVGHSGQPQHF. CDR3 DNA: TGTGCCAGTAGTATGAGTTACGTGGGGCATTCCGGTCAGCCCCAGCATTTT.

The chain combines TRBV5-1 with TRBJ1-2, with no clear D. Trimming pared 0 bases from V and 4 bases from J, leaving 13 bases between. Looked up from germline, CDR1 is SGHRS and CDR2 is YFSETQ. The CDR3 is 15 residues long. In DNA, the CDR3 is TGCGCCAGCAGCTTGGGTGCGGCCCTTACCTATGGCTACACCTTC. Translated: CASSLGAALTYGYTF.

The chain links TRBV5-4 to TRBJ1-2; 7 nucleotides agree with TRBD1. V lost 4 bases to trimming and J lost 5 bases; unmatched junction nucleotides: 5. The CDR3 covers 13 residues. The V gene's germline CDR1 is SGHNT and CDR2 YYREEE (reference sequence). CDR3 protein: CASSETGLYGYTF. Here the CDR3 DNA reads TGTGCCAGCAGCGAGACAGGGCTATATGGCTACACCTTC.

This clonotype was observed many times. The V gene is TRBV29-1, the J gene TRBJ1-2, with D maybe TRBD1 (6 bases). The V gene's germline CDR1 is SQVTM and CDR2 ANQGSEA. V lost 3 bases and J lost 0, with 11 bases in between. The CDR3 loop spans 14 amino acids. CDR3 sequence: CSVDPTGSNYGYTF. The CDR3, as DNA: TGCAGCGTTGACCCGACAGGATCTAACTATGGCTACACCTTC. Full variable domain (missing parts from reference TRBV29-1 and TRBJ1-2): SAVISQKPSRDICQRGTSLTIQCQVDSQVTMMFWYRQQPGQSLTLIATANQGSEATYESGFVIDKFPISRPNLTFSTLTVSNMSPEDSSIYLCSVDPTGSNYGYTFGSGTRLTVV.

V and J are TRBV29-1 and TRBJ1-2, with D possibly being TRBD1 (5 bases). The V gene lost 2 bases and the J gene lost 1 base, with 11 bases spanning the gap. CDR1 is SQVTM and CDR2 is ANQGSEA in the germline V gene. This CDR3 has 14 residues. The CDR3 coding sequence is TGCAGCGTTGAATCCAGGGCGCGTAACTATGGCTACACCTTC. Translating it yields CSVESRARNYGYTF.

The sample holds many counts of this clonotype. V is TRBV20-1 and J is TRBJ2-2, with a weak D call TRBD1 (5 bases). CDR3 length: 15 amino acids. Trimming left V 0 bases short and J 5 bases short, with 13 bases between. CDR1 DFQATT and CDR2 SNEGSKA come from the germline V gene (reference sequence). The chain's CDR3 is CSARDAGKGTGELFF. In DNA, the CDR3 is TGCAGTGCTAGAGACGCAGGGAAAGGGACCGGGGAGCTGTTTTTT.

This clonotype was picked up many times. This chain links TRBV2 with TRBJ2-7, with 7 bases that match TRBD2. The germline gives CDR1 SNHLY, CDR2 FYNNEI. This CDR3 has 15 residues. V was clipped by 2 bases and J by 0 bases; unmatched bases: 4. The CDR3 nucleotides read TGTGCCAGCAGTGAATCCGGCGGGAGCTCCTACGAGCAGTACTTC. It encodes CASSESGGSSYEQYF.

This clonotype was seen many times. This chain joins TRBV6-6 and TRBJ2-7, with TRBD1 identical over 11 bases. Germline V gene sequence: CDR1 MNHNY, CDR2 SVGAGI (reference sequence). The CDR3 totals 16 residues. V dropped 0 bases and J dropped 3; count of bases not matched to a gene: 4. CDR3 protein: CASSYSRTGGLYEQYF. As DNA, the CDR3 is TGTGCCAGCAGTTACTCCCGGACAGGGGGCCTCTACGAGCAGTACTTC.

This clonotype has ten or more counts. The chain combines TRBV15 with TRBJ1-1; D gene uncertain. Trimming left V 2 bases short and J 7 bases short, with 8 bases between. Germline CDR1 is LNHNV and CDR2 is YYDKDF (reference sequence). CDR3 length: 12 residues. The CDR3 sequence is CATSRWTDEAFF. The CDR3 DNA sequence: TGTGCCACCAGCAGATGGACGGATGAAGCTTTCTTT.

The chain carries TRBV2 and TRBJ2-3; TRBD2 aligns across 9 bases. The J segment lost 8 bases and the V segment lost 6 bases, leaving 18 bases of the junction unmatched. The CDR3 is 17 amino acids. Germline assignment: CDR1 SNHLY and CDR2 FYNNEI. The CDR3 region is CASSDHSGGQYWGTQYF. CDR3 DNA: TGTGCCAGCAGCGATCATAGCGGGGGACAATACTGGGGTACGCAGTATTTT.

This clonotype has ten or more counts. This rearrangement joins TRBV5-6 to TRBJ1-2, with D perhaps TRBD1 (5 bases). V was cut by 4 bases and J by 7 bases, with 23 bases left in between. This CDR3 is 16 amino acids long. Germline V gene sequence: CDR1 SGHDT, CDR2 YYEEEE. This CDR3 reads CASSPNQGQQAAGYTF. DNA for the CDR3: TGTGCCAGCAGCCCAAATCAAGGTCAACAGGCGGCTGGCTACACCTTC.

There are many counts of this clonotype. In nucleotides, the CDR3 is TGTGCTAGTGGCGCTACAGGGGGAGGCTACACCTTC. Translation: CASGATGGGYTF. The V gene is TRBV12-5, the J gene TRBJ1-2, with 8 bases that match TRBD1. Looked up from germline, CDR1 is LGHNT and CDR2 is FRNRAP. V shed 6 bases and J 8 bases; nucleotides not matched to a gene: 5. CDR3 length equals 12 residues. Based on the CDR3 plus reference TRBV12-5 and TRBJ1-2, the full variable domain is DARVTQTPRHKVTEMGQEVTMRCQPILGHNTVFWYRQTMMQGLELLAYFRNRAPLDDSGMPKDRFSAEMPDATLATLKIQPSEPRDSAVYFCASGATGGGYTFGSGTRLTVV.

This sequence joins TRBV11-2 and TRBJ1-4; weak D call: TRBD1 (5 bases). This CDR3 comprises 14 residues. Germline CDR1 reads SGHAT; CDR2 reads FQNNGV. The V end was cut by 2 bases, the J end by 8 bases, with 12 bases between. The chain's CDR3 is CASSLSLGAEKLFF. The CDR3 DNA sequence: TGTGCCAGCAGCTTATCATTAGGGGCAGAAAAACTGTTTTTT.

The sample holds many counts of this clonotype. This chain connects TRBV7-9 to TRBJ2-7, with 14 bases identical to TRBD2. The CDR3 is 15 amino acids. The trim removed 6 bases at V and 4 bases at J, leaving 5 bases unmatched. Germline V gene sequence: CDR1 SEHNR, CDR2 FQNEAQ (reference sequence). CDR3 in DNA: TGTGCCAGCAGTCACGGACTAGCGGGAGGTTACGAGCAGTACTTC. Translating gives CASSHGLAGGYEQYF.

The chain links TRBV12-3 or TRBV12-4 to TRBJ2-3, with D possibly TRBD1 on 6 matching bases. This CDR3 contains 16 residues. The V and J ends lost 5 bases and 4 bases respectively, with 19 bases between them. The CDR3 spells CASSRDKGLTPDTQYF. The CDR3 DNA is TGTGCCAGCAGTCGGGACAAGGGCCTGACCCCAGATACGCAGTATTTT.